These 19 T cell receptor beta chains share one sample of origin, sequenced in a study of shared clonotypes between healthy human individuals. Some clones are missing from TCRdb's copy, which holds only in-frame ones; the method was immunoSEQ multiplex PCR. Of some 2,500,000 clones listed, just under 95% are singletons. Material for sequencing was naive CD4+ T cells from PBMCs. Subset described: CD45RA+ positively selected. The receptors originated from a man aged 18-30 years in good health. Some clones in this sample may be carry-over from other donors' samples.

The rearrangement uses TRBV5-1 and TRBJ2-3, with D unresolved. V dropped 4 bases and J dropped 2 bases, with 5 bases sitting between them. The CDR3 consists of 12 residues. From germline, CDR1 is SGHRS and CDR2 YFSETQ. The CDR3 nucleotides are TGCGCCAGCAGCACCTACACAGATACGCAGTATTTT. The encoded protein is CASSTYTDTQYF.

The chain joins TRBV29-1 to TRBJ2-7; 8 bases match TRBD2. The CDR3 sequence is 12 residues long. J gave up 4 bases and V 5 bases, and 4 bases lay outside the gene matches. Germline V gene sequence: CDR1 SQVTM, CDR2 ANQGSEA. CDR3 protein: CSVRSGSYEQYF. CDR3 DNA sequence: TGCAGCGTTCGCAGCGGGAGTTACGAGCAGTACTTC.

This clone appeared a few times. The chain recombines TRBV11-2 with TRBJ1-1; D remains unclear. CDR1 is SGHAT and CDR2 is FQNNGV in the germline V gene. Trimming cost V 1 base and J 7 bases, with 7 bases left between them. The length of the CDR3 is 12 residues. The CDR3 DNA reads TGTGCCAGCAGCTTAGCCCAGAATGAAGCTTTCTTT. Translation gives CASSLAQNEAFF.

The genes are TRBV28 and TRBJ1-2, with D possibly TRBD1 on 5 matching bases. Trimming shortened V by 2 bases and J by 4 bases, and 17 bases separated the two germline ends. Germline CDR1 reads MDHEN; CDR2 reads SYDVKM. This CDR3 is 16 amino acids long. The CDR3: CASSLPGAKGGYGYTF. As DNA, the CDR3 is TGTGCCAGCAGTTTACCCGGGGCCAAGGGAGGCTATGGCTACACCTTC.

The chain employs TRBV18 and TRBJ2-2; 9 bases fit TRBD1. V gave up 10 bases and J gave up 0 bases; unmatched junction bases: 6. Germline V gene sequence: CDR1 KGHSH, CDR2 LQKENI. The CDR3 consists of 15 residues. CDR3 loop: CATPGTGTNTGELFF. The CDR3 DNA sequence: TGTGCCACCCCAGGGACAGGGACGAACACCGGGGAGCTGTTTTTT.

The rearrangement uses TRBV6-5 and TRBJ2-3; D remains unclear. V shed 5 bases and J shed 0 bases, with 12 bases lying between them. Germline CDR1 reads MNHEY; CDR2 reads SVGAGI. The CDR3 totals 15 residues. In DNA form, the CDR3 reads TGTGCCAGCAGTCCCCGAGCCCAAAGCACAGATACGCAGTATTTT. It is translated as CASSPRAQSTDTQYF.

The chain carries TRBV30 and TRBJ2-7; D not certain. V was clipped by 7 bases and J by 3 bases, with 13 bases between them. This CDR3 has 12 residues. Looked up from germline, CDR1 is GTSNPN and CDR2 is SVGIG (reference sequence). CDR3 sequence (DNA): TGTGCCTACGCTACCAGGAGCTACGAGCAGTACTTC. This sequence encodes CAYATRSYEQYF.

The chain links TRBV6-6 to TRBJ2-7, with 11 positions matching TRBD1. V lost 2 bases, J lost 7 bases, and 7 bases stayed unmatched. Per the germline V gene, CDR1 is MNHNY and CDR2 is SVGAGI (reference sequence). This CDR3 is 15 amino acids long. The CDR3: CASSYPDRGLREQYF. CDR3 sequence (DNA): TGTGCCAGCAGTTACCCGGACAGGGGGCTGAGGGAGCAGTACTTC.

This chain links TRBV27 with TRBJ2-5; the D is unclear. Per germline, CDR1 MNHEY and CDR2 SMNVEV (reference sequence). V was clipped by 5 bases and J by 0 bases, with 7 bases between them. This CDR3 region has 13 residues. The CDR3 loop is CASSPTYQETQYF. CDR3 in DNA: TGTGCCAGCAGTCCTACGTACCAAGAGACCCAGTACTTC.

Note on this clone: The sample contains more than one DNA sequence encoding this CDR3. The chain couples TRBV5-1 to TRBJ2-5; TRBD1 agrees at 11 bases. The J segment lost 3 bases and the V segment lost 5 bases, leaving 6 bases of the junction unmatched. The germline CDR1 and CDR2 sequences are SGHRS and YFSETQ. This CDR3 has 15 residues. The CDR3 DNA follows: TGCGCCAGCAGTTATCCGGGACAGGGGGAAGAGACCCAGTACTTC. It encodes CASSYPGQGEETQYF.

The chain recombines TRBV19 with TRBJ1-3; D remains ambiguous. This CDR3 has 13 residues. CDR1 is LNHDA, CDR2 SQIVND, per germline (reference sequence). V gave up 7 bases and J gave up 2 bases, with 9 bases separating them. CDR3 DNA: TGTGCCAGTACCCCCACCCCTGGAAACACCATATATTTT. This gives the protein CASTPTPGNTIYF. The full variable domain, completed using reference TRBV19 and TRBJ1-3, is DGGITQSPKYLFRKEGQNVTLSCEQNLNHDAMYWYRQDPGQGLRLIYYSQIVNDFQKGDIAEGYSVSREKKESFPLTVTSAQKNPTAFYLCASTPTPGNTIYFGEGSWLTVV.

Note on this clone: Within the sample, other DNA sequences also encode this same CDR3. The chain has TRBV2 and TRBJ2-7; D is perhaps TRBD2 (6 bases). Germline-derived CDR1 and CDR2 are SNHLY and FYNNEI. Trimming removed 6 bases at V and 3 bases at J, with 9 bases between. The CDR3 has 12 amino acids. The CDR3 loop is CASRPGGYEQYF. The CDR3 bases are TGTGCCAGCAGGCCCGGGGGCTACGAGCAGTACTTC. Full variable domain (remainder filled in from reference TRBV2 and TRBJ2-7): EPEVTQTPSHQVTQMGQEVILRCVPISNHLYFYWYRQILGQKVEFLVSFYNNEISEKSEIFDDQFSVERPDGSNFTLKIRSTKLEDSAMYFCASRPGGYEQYFGPGTRLTVT.

The rearrangement uses TRBV7-8 and TRBJ2-5; D call uncertain. V lost 2 bases and J lost 1, with 8 bases in between. The germline gives CDR1 SGHVS, CDR2 FQNEAQ. The CDR3 extends over 14 amino acids. The CDR3 sequence: CASSLIATQETQYF. CDR3 sequence (DNA): TGTGCCAGCAGCTTAATCGCTACCCAAGAGACCCAGTACTTC.

This clone was recorded once. This chain links TRBV7-2 with TRBJ2-1, with D possibly TRBD2 on 5 matching bases. With 5 bases removed from V and 6 bases from J, the gap between germline ends came to 14 bases. CDR1 is SGHTA, CDR2 FQGNSA, per germline. The length of the CDR3 is 14 residues. The CDR3 reads CASSQAGNVNEQFF. The CDR3 bases are TGTGCCAGCAGCCAAGCCGGGAATGTCAATGAGCAGTTCTTC.

V gene TRBV19 combines with J gene TRBJ1-2; 7 bases line up with TRBD1. Per germline, CDR1 LNHDA and CDR2 SQIVND (reference sequence). The CDR3 sequence is 13 residues long. V gave up 6 bases and J gave up 3 bases; unmatched junction bases: 4. CDR3: CASRDREDYGYTF. The CDR3 DNA is TGTGCCAGTAGAGACAGGGAGGACTATGGCTACACCTTC.

The DNA for the CDR3 is TGTGCCAGCAGCCTAATGGGGGTAGCTTTCTTT. Translating it yields CASSLMGVAFF. The genes are TRBV14 and TRBJ1-1; a possible D gene is TRBD1 (5 bases). The CDR3 is 11 amino acids. CDR1 is SGHDN and CDR2 is FVKESK in the germline V gene. V dropped 4 bases and J dropped 10 bases, with 10 bases sitting between them.

The chain joins TRBV4-1 to TRBJ2-2; D gene ambiguous. Germline loops: CDR1 MGHRA, CDR2 YSYEKL. This CDR3 comprises 16 residues. V lost 0 bases and J 6 bases, leaving 14 bases between the germline ends. The CDR3 bases are TGCGCCAGCAGCCAAGAAGCGCAACAACTCTCCGGGGAGCTGTTTTTT. It translates to CASSQEAQQLSGELFF.

This chain joins TRBV28 and TRBJ1-1; perhaps TRBD1 as D (5 bases). The CDR3 is 15 residues long. The germline V and J ends were trimmed by 6 bases and 5 bases, with 19 bases remaining between them. The V gene's germline CDR1 is MDHEN and CDR2 SYDVKM. CDR3 coding DNA: TGTGCCAGCAGCCCACCTAGTGGGGGGAGGACTGAAGCTTTCTTT. Translation: CASSPPSGGRTEAFF. The entire variable domain, with the rest obtained from reference TRBV28 and TRBJ1-1, is as follows: DVKVTQSSRYLVKRTGEKVFLECVQDMDHENMFWYRQDPGLGLRLIYFSYDVKMKEKGDIPEGYSVSREKKERFSLILESASTNQTSMYLCASSPPSGGRTEAFFGQGTRLTVV.

The gene calls are TRBV7-9 and TRBJ2-7, with D tentatively TRBD2 (7 bases). The V gene lost 6 bases and the J gene lost 6 bases, with 21 bases spanning the gap. This CDR3 region has 15 residues. CDR1 is SEHNR, CDR2 FQNEAQ, per germline (reference sequence). CDR3 in amino acids: CASRPRGGNHPEQYF. Here the CDR3 DNA reads TGTGCCAGCAGACCTAGGGGGGGGAACCACCCCGAGCAGTACTTC.